One and the same sample provided the 5 T cell receptor beta chains below, sequenced in a study of blood T cells in healthy people across ages. Next came a second PCR, run for about 6 to 12 cycles, which used a sample-barcoded 5' primer along with a J-beta primer mix. TCRdb ran MiXCR on the 5' RACE reads and lists one entry per CDR3 protein. The profile covers hundreds of thousands of distinct CDR3 sequences, with roughly half appearing a single time and under 65% taken by the ten largest. Sequenced: blood. The receptors here all came from a man in his sixties in good health.

As concerns this clonotype: One junction end disagrees with the germline gene, perhaps due to a read error. The genes are TRBV25-1 and TRBJ2-3, with 7 bases aligning to TRBD1. This CDR3 has 15 amino acids. CDR1 and CDR2 (germline): MGHDK, SYGVNS. The CDR3 protein is CASSERGQLTDAQYF. CDR3 coding DNA: TGTGCCAGCAGTGAAAGGGGACAGCTCACAGATGCGCAGTATTTT.

This rearrangement joins TRBV20-1 to TRBJ2-7, with a weak D call TRBD2 (6 bases). The J call is doubtful: the DNA matches TRBJ2-5 better. The CDR3 sequence is 15 residues long. The germline V gene encodes CDR1 DFQATT and CDR2 SNEGSKA (reference sequence). For the CDR3, the DNA is TGCAGTGCTAGAGATACGGGAGTTTCTGTAGAGACCCAGTACTTC. Encoded protein: CSARDTGVSVETQYF.

The chain recombines TRBV5-1 with TRBJ2-7, with 8 positions matching TRBD2. CDR1 is SGHRS, CDR2 YFSETQ, per germline. The CDR3 has 15 amino acids. V lost 4 bases, J lost 12 bases, and 18 bases stayed unmatched. The CDR3 region is CASSPSGAAGVVGYF. CDR3 nucleotide sequence: TGCGCCAGCAGCCCGTCGGGGGCAGCGGGAGTCGTCGGGTACTTC.

V and J are TRBV14 and TRBJ1-4; no clear D gene. Trimming took off 6 bases at V and 14 bases at J, with 13 bases between the two ends. CDR3 length: 11 residues. Looked up from germline, CDR1 is SGHDN and CDR2 is FVKESK. The CDR3 protein is CASRPDPYLFF. CDR3 sequence (DNA): TGTGCCAGCAGACCCGACCCTTACCTGTTTTTT.

The chain recombines TRBV20-1 with TRBJ2-3; 7 bases fit TRBD2. The V gene end was trimmed by 5 bases and the J gene end by 4 bases; junction bases not matched to a gene: 9. Germline CDR1 reads DFQATT; CDR2 reads SNEGSKA (reference sequence). This CDR3 comprises 14 residues. DNA of the CDR3: TGCAGTGCTGATCCCGGGGGGAGTGCAGATACGCAGTATTTT. It encodes CSADPGGSADTQYF.